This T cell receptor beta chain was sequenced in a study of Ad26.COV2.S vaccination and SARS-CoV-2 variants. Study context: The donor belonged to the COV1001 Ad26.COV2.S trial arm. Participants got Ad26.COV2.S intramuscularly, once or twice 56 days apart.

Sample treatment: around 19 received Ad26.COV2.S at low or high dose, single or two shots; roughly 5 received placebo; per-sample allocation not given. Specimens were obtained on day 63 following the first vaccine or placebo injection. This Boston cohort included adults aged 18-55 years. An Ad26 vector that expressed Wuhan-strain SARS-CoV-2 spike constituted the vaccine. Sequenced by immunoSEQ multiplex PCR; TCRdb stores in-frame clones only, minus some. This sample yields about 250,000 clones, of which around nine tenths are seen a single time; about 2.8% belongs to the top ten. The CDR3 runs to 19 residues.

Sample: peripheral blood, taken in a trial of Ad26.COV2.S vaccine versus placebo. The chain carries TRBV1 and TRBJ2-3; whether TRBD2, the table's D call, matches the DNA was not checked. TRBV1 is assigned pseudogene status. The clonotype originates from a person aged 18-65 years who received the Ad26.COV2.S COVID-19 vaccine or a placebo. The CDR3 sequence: CTSSQVQRLAGTSTDTQYF. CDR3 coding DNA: TGCACCAGCAGCCAAGTCCAGAGACTAGCGGGGACTAGCACAGATACGCAGTATTTT.